Sequencing of this TCR beta chain was carried out in a study of regulatory T cells in long-lasting Graves disease. Overall study results and limits: The work looked only at peripheral blood and did not look at thyroid tissue. Compared with new cases, persistent Graves' patients showed reduced TCR diversity. New patients shared some 980 public clonotypes, and persistent patients shared more, with a few thousand. Repertoires from persistent disease leaned toward TRBV28, TRBJ1-2 and TRBJ2-5.

Arm-PCR with iRepertoire HTBI primers amplified the CDR3 regions for these TCR beta libraries. Each CDR3 protein is one row after TCRdb ran MiXCR on the multiplex PCR reads. This sample has 350,000 to 450,000 distinct CDR3 sequences, with roughly 23% found just once. This clonotype was seen at least ten times. Its cognate antigen is unknown. The ends were cut back, 0 bases at V and 4 bases at J, with 7 bases in the middle. This CDR3 is built from 14 residues. The germline V gene encodes CDR1 MDHEN and CDR2 SYDVKM. Time point in this sample: persistent/refractory GD, antithyroid drugs over 5 years with positive TRAb. Making the TCR library involved RNA that had been extracted from PBMCs.

Material: peripheral blood mononuclear cells (PBMCs), obtained when the disease was refractory, from a patient treated with antithyroid drugs. The sequence was obtained from a woman aged 40 to 50 with Graves disease. V and J are TRBV28 and TRBJ1-5; D unresolved. CDR3 bases: TGTGCCAGCAGTTTATGGAGACTGAATCAGCCCCAGCATTTT. It is translated as CASSLWRLNQPQHF.